This T cell receptor (beta chain) originates from a study of blood T cell repertoires in COVID-19. In the authors' workflow: It was from reference gene primer amplification that nucleated cell counts were estimated. Measured with immunoSEQ multiplex PCR; TCRdb has only the in-frame clones, and not every one. Clone size and V and J calls were adopted from that table, with D and trimming inferred from the DNA. In the table there are around 50,000 clones, around 89% of which are singletons. Specimen: peripheral blood. The receptor's source is a man between 60 and 75 years old with acute or convalescent COVID-19.

CDR3 bases: TGTGCCAGCAGTCCGACACCGCGGGCAGGGGGTCCGGGAAATCAGCCCCAGCATTTT. Residues: CASSPTPRAGGPGNQPQHF. The rearrangement uses TRBV6-9 and TRBJ1-5, with 7 bases aligning to TRBD1. The CDR3 loop spans 19 amino acids. Germline CDR1 reads MNHGY; CDR2 reads SVAAGI. Trimming cost V 5 bases and J 4 bases; bases outside gene matches: 20.